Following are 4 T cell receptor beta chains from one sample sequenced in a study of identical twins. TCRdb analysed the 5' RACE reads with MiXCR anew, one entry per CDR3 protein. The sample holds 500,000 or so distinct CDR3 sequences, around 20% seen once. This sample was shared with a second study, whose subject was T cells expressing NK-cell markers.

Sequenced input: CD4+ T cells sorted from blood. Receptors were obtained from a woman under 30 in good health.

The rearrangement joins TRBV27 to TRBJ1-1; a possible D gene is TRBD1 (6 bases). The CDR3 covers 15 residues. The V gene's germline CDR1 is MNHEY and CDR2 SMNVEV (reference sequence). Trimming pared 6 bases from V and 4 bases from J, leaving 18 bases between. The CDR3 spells CASRPPTGWGTEAFF. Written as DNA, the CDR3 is TGTGCCAGCAGGCCTCCCACAGGGTGGGGCACTGAAGCTTTCTTT.

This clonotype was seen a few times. For the CDR3, the DNA is TGTGCCAGCGTAGCGGGCCCCAACAATGAGCAGTTCTTC. As protein: CASVAGPNNEQFF. The chain recombines TRBV2 with TRBJ2-1, with 7 bases identical to TRBD2. Unmatched junction bases numbered 6, after V lost 8 bases and J lost 5 bases. CDR1 and CDR2 (germline): SNHLY, FYNNEI. The CDR3 is made up of 13 amino acids. Full variable domain (missing parts from reference TRBV2 and TRBJ2-1): EPEVTQTPSHQVTQMGQEVILRCVPISNHLYFYWYRQILGQKVEFLVSFYNNEISEKSEIFDDQFSVERPDGSNFTLKIRSTKLEDSAMYFCASVAGPNNEQFFGPGTRLTVL.

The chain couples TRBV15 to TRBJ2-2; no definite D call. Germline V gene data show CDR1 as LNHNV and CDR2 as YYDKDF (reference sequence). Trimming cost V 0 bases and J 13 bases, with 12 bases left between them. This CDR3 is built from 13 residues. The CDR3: CATSRDARVGLFF. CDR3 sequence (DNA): TGTGCCACCAGCAGAGATGCTCGCGTCGGGCTGTTTTTT.

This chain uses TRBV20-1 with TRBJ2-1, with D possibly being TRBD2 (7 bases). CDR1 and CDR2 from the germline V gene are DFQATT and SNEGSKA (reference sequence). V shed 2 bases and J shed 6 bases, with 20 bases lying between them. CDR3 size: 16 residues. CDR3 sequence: CSARRASGGGFNEQFF. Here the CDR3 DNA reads TGCAGTGCTAGACGTGCTAGCGGAGGGGGTTTCAATGAGCAGTTCTTC.